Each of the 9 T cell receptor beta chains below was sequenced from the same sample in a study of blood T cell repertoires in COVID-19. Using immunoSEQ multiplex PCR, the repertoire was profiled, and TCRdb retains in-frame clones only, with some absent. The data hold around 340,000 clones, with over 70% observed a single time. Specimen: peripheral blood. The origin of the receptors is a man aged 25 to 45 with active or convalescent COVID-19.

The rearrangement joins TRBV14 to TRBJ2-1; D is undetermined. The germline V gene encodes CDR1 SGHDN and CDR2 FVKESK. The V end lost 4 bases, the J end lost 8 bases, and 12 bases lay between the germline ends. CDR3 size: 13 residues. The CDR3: CASSPLSRDEQFF. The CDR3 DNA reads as TGTGCCAGCAGCCCCCTCAGCCGGGATGAGCAGTTCTTC. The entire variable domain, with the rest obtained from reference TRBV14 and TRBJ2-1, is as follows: EAGVTQFPSHSVIEKGQTVTLRCDPISGHDNLYWYRRVMGKEIKFLLHFVKESKQDESGMPNNRFLAERTGGTYSTLKVQPAELEDSGVYFCASSPLSRDEQFFGPGTRLTVL.

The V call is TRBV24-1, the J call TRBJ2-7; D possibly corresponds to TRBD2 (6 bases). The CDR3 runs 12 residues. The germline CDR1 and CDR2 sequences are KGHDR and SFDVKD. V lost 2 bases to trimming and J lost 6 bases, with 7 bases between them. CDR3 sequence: CATSDWGGEQYF. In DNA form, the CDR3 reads TGTGCCACCAGTGATTGGGGAGGCGAGCAGTACTTC.

The CDR3 bases are TGTGCCAGCAGCATCACGGGTACCTACGAGCAGTACTTC. Residues: CASSITGTYEQYF. The genes are TRBV5-4 and TRBJ2-7, with unresolved D. The CDR3 extends over 13 amino acids. Germline CDR1 is SGHNT and CDR2 is YYREEE (reference sequence). Trimming removed 4 bases at V and 2 bases at J, with 10 bases between.

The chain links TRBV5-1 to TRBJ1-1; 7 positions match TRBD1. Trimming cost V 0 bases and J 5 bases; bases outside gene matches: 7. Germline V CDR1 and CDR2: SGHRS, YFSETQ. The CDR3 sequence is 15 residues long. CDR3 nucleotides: TGCGCCAGCAGCTTGGGAGGGGGCGGGCGGACTGAAGCTTTCTTT. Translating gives CASSLGGGGRTEAFF.

CDR3 sequence: CASSSGGQGYGYTF. Written as DNA, the CDR3 is TGTGCCAGCAGTTCAGGGGGACAGGGCTACGGCTACACCTTC. This chain joins TRBV27 and TRBJ1-2, with 9 bases fitting TRBD1. The junction had 8 bases not matched to a gene; V was cut back by 4 bases and J by 8 bases. In germline, CDR1 is MNHEY, CDR2 SMNVEV (reference sequence). The CDR3 has 14 residues.

CDR3 in amino acids: CASSLATGSYVYF. The CDR3 region has the DNA TGTGCCAGCAGTTTAGCAACAGGGTCGTATGTGTACTTC. This rearrangement joins TRBV27 to TRBJ2-7; perhaps TRBD1 as D (6 bases). There are 13 residues in the CDR3. V lost 2 bases to trimming and J lost 12 bases, with 17 bases between them. Germline assignment: CDR1 MNHEY and CDR2 SMNVEV (reference sequence).

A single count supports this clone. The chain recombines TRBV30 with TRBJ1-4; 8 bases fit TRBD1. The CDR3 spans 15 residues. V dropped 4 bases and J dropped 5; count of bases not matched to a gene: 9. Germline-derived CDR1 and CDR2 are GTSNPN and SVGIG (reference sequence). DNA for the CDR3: TGTGCCTGGACGTCCGAGGACAGGGAAAATGAAAAACTGTTTTTT. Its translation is CAWTSEDRENEKLFF. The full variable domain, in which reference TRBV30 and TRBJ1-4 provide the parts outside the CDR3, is SQTIHQWPATLVQPVGSPLSLECTVEGTSNPNLYWYRQAAGRGLQLLFYSVGIGQISSEVPQNLSASRPQDRQFILSSKKLLLSDSGFYLCAWTSEDRENEKLFFGSGTQLSVL.

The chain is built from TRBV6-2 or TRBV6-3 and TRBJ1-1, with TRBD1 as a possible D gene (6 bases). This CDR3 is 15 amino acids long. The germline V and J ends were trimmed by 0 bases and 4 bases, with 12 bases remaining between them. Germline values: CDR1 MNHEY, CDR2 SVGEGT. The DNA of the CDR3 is TGTGCCAGCAGTTACTCGTGGGGGGGCGGCACTGAAGCTTTCTTT. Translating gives CASSYSWGGGTEAFF.

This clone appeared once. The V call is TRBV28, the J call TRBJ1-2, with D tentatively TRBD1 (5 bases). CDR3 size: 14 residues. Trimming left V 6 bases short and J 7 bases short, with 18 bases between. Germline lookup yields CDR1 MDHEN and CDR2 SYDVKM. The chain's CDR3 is CASSQGVSGGGYTF. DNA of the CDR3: TGTGCCAGCAGCCAAGGGGTCTCCGGGGGTGGCTACACCTTC.